This is a list of T cell receptor beta chains from one sample in a study of technical replicates of blood from a few donors. Clones were read by immunoSEQ multiplex PCR, and TCRdb kept only the in-frame ones, dropping some. The sample lists more than 60,000 clones; roughly 93% were seen once. The sequenced material came from T cells isolated from PBMCs. Receptor source: a human donor in good health. The CDR3 runs from the conserved cysteine through the conserved F or W. Clone size, where shown, is once, few, many, or a class for clones that have expanded.

j_gene,abundance,v_gene,CDR3aa
TRBJ2-2,-,TRBV9,CASSETGVTGELFF
TRBJ2-2,-,TRBV19,CASRPQGSGELFF
TRBJ2-2,-,TRBV7-9,CASSDRLAGVDFLGELFF
TRBJ1-2,-,TRBV6-5,CASSPLGQGYGYTF
TRBJ2-7,-,TRBV5-1,CASSLRSSYEQYF
TRBJ2-7,-,TRBV7-3,CASSLTVAGGTSYEQYF
TRBJ1-2,-,TRBV11-2,CASSLVQGDSRKGYTF
TRBJ2-3,-,TRBV4-2,CASSQGQGEYTQYF
TRBJ1-4,-,TRBV4-1,CASIDRGNEKLFF
TRBJ2-7,-,TRBV5-1,CASSRTSGMSFGYEQYF
TRBJ2-7,-,TRBV13,CASSLLAGGPDEQYF
TRBJ2-2,-,TRBV6-6,CASIPGQGNTGELFF
TRBJ2-1,once,TRBV7-2,CASRAGFTDNEQFF
TRBJ1-1,-,TRBV2,CASRGQARNTEAFF
TRBJ2-1,-,TRBV9,CASSVVGTGYNEQFF
TRBJ2-7,once,TRBV5-1,CASSPASETGLHEQYF
TRBJ2-1,-,TRBV29-1,CSVEAGGSSYNEQFF
TRBJ1-1,-,TRBV15,CATSRDRLGEAFF
TRBJ1-5,-,TRBV7-3,CASSLNGGDQPQHF
TRBJ2-1,-,TRBV10-3,CAIGDFYNEQFF
TRBJ2-7,-,TRBV27,CASSFFEGLYEQYF
TRBJ2-7,-,TRBV6-5,CASRAGTGAYEQYF
TRBJ1-1,-,TRBV5-1,CASSHGSTEAFF
TRBJ2-2,-,TRBV29-1,CSVGAGWNTGELFF
TRBJ1-1,-,TRBV7-9,CASTSVNTEAFF
TRBJ2-1,-,TRBV19,CASSNPGVAAGEQFF
TRBJ1-2,-,TRBV6-5,CASSLRGTYGYTF
TRBJ2-1,-,TRBV9,CASSLKRERYNEQFF
TRBJ2-7,-,TRBV4-1,CASSQVDRGRDEQYF
TRBJ1-5,-,TRBV27,CASSFPRGPQHF
TRBJ1-2,-,TRBV13,CASSLVAPWAYTF
TRBJ2-7,-,TRBV5-6,CASSLPGQGYEQYF
TRBJ2-1,-,TRBV30,CAWSSPVEQFF
TRBJ2-7,-,TRBV2,CASSAHYEQYF
TRBJ2-7,-,TRBV4-3,CASSQAPGQGENEQYF
TRBJ1-1,-,TRBV2,CASRPEQGSLAFF
TRBJ2-7,-,TRBV20-1,CQTSGPYEQYF
TRBJ2-2,-,TRBV11-2,CASSLDLLTPLTGELFF
TRBJ2-3,-,TRBV15,CATSAGGGVTDTQYF
TRBJ2-7,-,TRBV7-9,CASSLAGTVYEQYF
TRBJ2-3,-,TRBV5-5,CASSDERTRSTDTQYF
TRBJ1-3,-,TRBV28,CASSLLLPTGGSSGNTIYF
TRBJ1-1,-,TRBV9,CASSVRGRDTEAFF
TRBJ2-4,-,TRBV9,CASSGEGYNIQYF
TRBJ1-5,-,TRBV11-3,CASSLRGDNQPQHF
TRBJ1-1,-,TRBV10-3,CAISGGTGRTEAFF
TRBJ2-7,-,TRBV6-1,CASSHRETYEQYF
TRBJ2-1,-,TRBV7-3,CASSRFGTGQFF